The next 25 T cell receptor beta chains were all read from a single sample in a study of T cells in Graves' hyperthyroidism and ophthalmopathy. Researchers amplified the TCR beta CDR3 regions from RNA transcripts. TCR CDR3 regions were first amplified by RT-PCR with HTBI primers. TCRdb re-analysed the multiplex PCR reads in MiXCR, keeping a single row per CDR3 protein. The top ten clones hold around 4.5% of a sample with more than 500,000 distinct CDR3 sequences, around 15% of them seen once. Sequenced sample: blood. The source of these receptors is a woman in her forties with Graves' ophthalmopathy.

This clonotype has more than one count but fewer than ten. The CDR3 nucleotides are TGTGCCAGCAGCGCCCCCCAGAAGGACAGGGGGTCCACTGAAGCTTTCTTT. Protein: CASSAPQKDRGSTEAFF. This sequence joins TRBV9 and TRBJ1-1; TRBD1 agrees at 10 bases. The CDR3 extends over 17 amino acids. Trimming removed 3 bases from V and 4 bases from J; junction bases left unmatched: 12. Germline-derived CDR1 and CDR2 are SGDLS and YYNGEE. The variable domain in full, with the rest retrieved from reference TRBV9 and TRBJ1-1, is DSGVTQTPKHLITATGQRVTLRCSPRSGDLSVYWYQQSLDQGLQFLIQYYNGEERAKGNILERFSAQQFPDLHSELNLSSLELGDSALYFCASSAPQKDRGSTEAFFGQGTRLTVV.

The chain has TRBV12-3 or TRBV12-4 and TRBJ1-2; D not resolved. There are 15 residues in the CDR3. Between the trimmed V and J ends, which lost 2 bases and 4 bases, there was a span of 14 bases. CDR3 region: CASSLRTPAAYGYTF. The DNA for the CDR3 is TGTGCCAGCAGTTTACGTACACCAGCAGCCTATGGCTACACCTTC.

The sample holds many counts of this clonotype. V and J are TRBV20-1 and TRBJ2-7; TRBD1 matches at 7 bases. The germline V gene encodes CDR1 DFQATT and CDR2 SNEGSKA (reference sequence). With 5 bases clipped from V and 0 bases from J, the junction kept 4 bases outside the gene matches. The CDR3 runs to 13 residues. The CDR3 here is CSADRASSYEQYF. The CDR3 DNA is TGCAGTGCTGACAGGGCGAGCTCCTACGAGCAGTACTTC.

This clonotype was seen a handful of times. V gene TRBV4-1 combines with J gene TRBJ1-1; D is uncertain. The CDR3 runs to 14 residues. Germline V CDR1 and CDR2: MGHRA, YSYEKL. V was shortened by 0 bases and J by 0 bases, with 5 bases between the two germline ends. This chain's CDR3 is CASSQDRMNTEAFF. DNA for the CDR3: TGCGCCAGCAGCCAAGATCGGATGAACACTGAAGCTTTCTTT.

The chain combines TRBV18 with TRBJ1-1, with D possibly being TRBD1 (6 bases). This CDR3 spans 18 amino acids. Trimming pared 3 bases from V and 3 bases from J, leaving 23 bases between. In germline, CDR1 is KGHSH, CDR2 LQKENI. The CDR3, as DNA: TGTGCCAGCTCACCTACGGGGTCCGGGGGCGTAGGGGACACTGAAGCTTTCTTT. Residues: CASSPTGSGGVGDTEAFF.

This clonotype has a handful of counts. The gene calls are TRBV11-2 and TRBJ2-2; 8 bases are shared with TRBD2. The V and J ends lost 5 bases and 6 bases, in that order; junction bases with no gene match: 20. From germline, CDR1 is SGHAT and CDR2 FQNNGV. This CDR3 has 19 residues. CDR3 residues: CASSTPLAGSGAEPGELFF. CDR3 bases: TGTGCCAGCAGCACACCTCTAGCGGGCTCGGGGGCGGAACCCGGGGAGCTGTTTTTT.

The DNA for the CDR3 is TGTGCCGAACTGGGGGGAGAGACCCAGTACTTC. Translated: CAELGGETQYF. This chain links TRBV7-2 with TRBJ2-5; D might be TRBD2 (6 bases). The length of the CDR3 is 11 residues. Trimming removed 11 bases from V and 4 bases from J, with 11 bases in between. Germline V gene sequence: CDR1 SGHTA, CDR2 FQGNSA.

This clonotype was recorded many times. The chain uses TRBV7-2 and TRBJ2-7; 7 bases agree with TRBD2. There are 15 residues in the CDR3. Germline loops: CDR1 SGHTA, CDR2 FQGNSA. V was pared by 5 bases and J by 0 bases, with 7 bases of the junction left unmatched. The CDR3 DNA is TGTGCCAGCAGCATTCTTGCGGGAGCCTCCTACGAGCAGTACTTC. Its protein product is CASSILAGASYEQYF.

This clonotype was recorded many times. The V call is TRBV28, the J call TRBJ2-7; TRBD1 agrees at 11 bases. Germline CDR1 is MDHEN and CDR2 is SYDVKM. The CDR3 extends over 12 amino acids. V shed 8 bases and J 6 bases; nucleotides not matched to a gene: 3. The CDR3: CASGDRGIEQYF. In nucleotides, the CDR3 is TGTGCCAGCGGGGACAGGGGGATCGAGCAGTACTTC. The full variable domain, its missing parts supplied by reference TRBV28 and TRBJ2-7, is DVKVTQSSRYLVKRTGEKVFLECVQDMDHENMFWYRQDPGLGLRLIYFSYDVKMKEKGDIPEGYSVSREKKERFSLILESASTNQTSMYLCASGDRGIEQYFGPGTRLTVT.

This clonotype was detected many times. The chain has TRBV27 and TRBJ2-2; perhaps TRBD1 as D (6 bases). The CDR3 loop spans 17 amino acids. V lost 0 bases, J lost 0 bases, and 11 bases lay in between. Germline V lookup: CDR1 MNHEY, CDR2 SMNVEV (reference sequence). The CDR3 protein is CASSLSPTGTNTGELFF. The CDR3 DNA reads as TGTGCCAGCAGTTTATCCCCTACAGGGACGAACACCGGGGAGCTGTTTTTT.

This clonotype appeared many times. This sequence joins TRBV15 and TRBJ2-5; TRBD2 is a possible D gene (6 bases). From germline, CDR1 is LNHNV and CDR2 YYDKDF (reference sequence). With 0 bases removed from V and 5 bases from J, the gap between germline ends came to 10 bases. The CDR3 has 14 residues. This chain's CDR3 is CATSRDGAGETQYF. CDR3 sequence (DNA): TGTGCCACCAGCAGAGATGGGGCGGGGGAGACCCAGTACTTC.

This clonotype was seen only a few times. The chain combines TRBV12-3 or TRBV12-4 with TRBJ2-7, with TRBD1 identical over 9 bases. With 2 bases clipped from V and 2 bases from J, the junction kept 10 bases outside the gene matches. This CDR3 contains 17 residues. CDR3 nucleotide sequence: TGTGCCAGCAGTTTAAACACGCCGGGACAGGGAACCTACGAGCAGTACTTC. Amino acid sequence: CASSLNTPGQGTYEQYF.

This clonotype was counted many times. This chain links TRBV3-1 with TRBJ1-2, with D hard to call. CDR3 length: 15 residues. Between the trimmed V and J ends, which lost 1 base and 6 bases, there was a span of 15 bases. Germline lookup yields CDR1 LGHDT and CDR2 YNNKEL (reference sequence). CDR3 protein: CASSQVSGIGDGYTF. DNA of the CDR3: TGTGCCAGCAGCCAAGTGTCGGGAATCGGCGATGGCTACACCTTC. Combining the CDR3 with reference TRBV3-1 and TRBJ1-2 gives the whole variable domain DTAVSQTPKYLVTQMGNDKSIKCEQNLGHDTMYWYKQDSKKFLKIMFSYNNKELIINETVPNRFSPKSPDKAHLNLHINSLELGDSAVYFCASSQVSGIGDGYTFGSGTRLTVV.

The sample holds many counts of this clonotype. The rearrangement links TRBV28 to TRBJ2-5; D call uncertain. Per the germline V gene, CDR1 is MDHEN and CDR2 is SYDVKM. Trimming took 7 bases from V and 4 from J, leaving 7 bases between them. This CDR3 spans 11 amino acids. The CDR3 region has the DNA TGTGCCAGCAACGTAGGAGAGACCCAGTACTTC. Protein sequence: CASNVGETQYF.

This clonotype was seen only once. A clone one base away is much larger, so this may be a read error. The rearrangement uses TRBV10-3 and TRBJ1-2, with D possibly being TRBD1 (5 bases). Germline values: CDR1 ENHRY, CDR2 SYGVKD. The CDR3 spans 13 residues. The CDR3 loop is CVISEQGDGGYTF. CDR3 sequence (DNA): TGTGTCATCAGTGAACAAGGGGACGGCGGCTACACCTTC.

This clonotype was detected ten times or more. The chain links TRBV29-1 to TRBJ1-1; D ambiguous. Germline-derived CDR1 and CDR2 are SQVTM and ANQGSEA. The CDR3 sequence is 12 residues long. Trimming left V 0 bases short and J 7 bases short, with 9 bases between. CDR3 DNA sequence: TGCAGCGTTGAAGATGGAGGCCTTGAAGCTTTCTTT. This translates into CSVEDGGLEAFF.

This clonotype came up a few times. The chain carries TRBV24-1 and TRBJ2-2; D is possibly TRBD1 (5 bases). CDR1 is KGHDR, CDR2 SFDVKD, per germline. This CDR3 spans 14 amino acids. The V end lost 3 bases, the J end lost 5 bases, and 9 bases lay between the germline ends. CDR3 amino acids: CATSDSKGTGELFF. For the CDR3, the DNA is TGTGCCACCAGTGATAGTAAGGGGACCGGGGAGCTGTTTTTT.

This clonotype has only one observation. The chain carries TRBV28 and TRBJ1-1; D possibly corresponds to TRBD1 (6 bases). V dropped 6 bases and J dropped 0 bases, with 14 bases sitting between them. Germline CDR1 MDHEN, CDR2 SYDVKM. CDR3 length equals 15 residues. This chain's CDR3 is CASRLPGTLNTEAFF. The CDR3 DNA is TGTGCCAGCAGGTTGCCCGGGACATTGAACACTGAAGCTTTCTTT.

This clonotype was counted at least ten times. V usage is TRBV2 and J usage is TRBJ2-7; TRBD2 matches at 8 bases. Germline V CDR1 and CDR2: SNHLY, FYNNEI. V shed 10 bases, J shed 1 base, and the junction held 6 bases outside the gene matches. The CDR3 runs to 13 residues. The CDR3: CAIRGGRSYEQYF. The CDR3 nucleotides read TGTGCCATCCGGGGGGGCCGATCCTACGAGCAGTACTTC.

There are many counts of this clonotype. The chain is built from TRBV7-2 and TRBJ1-5; no clear D gene. The length of the CDR3 is 16 residues. Germline CDR1 is SGHTA and CDR2 is FQGNSA. V was trimmed by 1 base and J by 0 bases, leaving 10 bases between them. CDR3 sequence: CASSLVGHYSNQPQHF. In DNA form, the CDR3 reads TGTGCCAGCAGCTTAGTAGGGCATTATAGCAATCAGCCCCAGCATTTT.

The sample holds many counts of this clonotype. The chain couples TRBV7-2 to TRBJ1-2; 11 nucleotides align to TRBD1. The CDR3 has 16 amino acids. J lost 5 bases, V lost 5 bases, and 10 bases had no gene match. Per germline, CDR1 SGHTA and CDR2 FQGNSA. The CDR3 is CASSLTGQGDKYGYTF. CDR3 sequence (DNA): TGTGCCAGCAGCCTAACGGGACAGGGGGATAAATATGGCTACACCTTC.

This clonotype was detected ten times or more. This chain joins TRBV5-4 and TRBJ2-5; perhaps TRBD2 as D (6 bases). The CDR3 has 17 amino acids. V shed 4 bases and J shed 4 bases, with 23 bases lying between them. Germline-derived CDR1 and CDR2 are SGHNT and YYREEE (reference sequence). CDR3 amino acids: CASSGPGSGGSGETQYF. In DNA form, the CDR3 reads TGTGCCAGCAGCGGACCGGGTTCTGGGGGGAGCGGAGAGACCCAGTACTTC.

At least ten counts were recorded for this clonotype. CDR3 DNA sequence: TGCGCCAGCAGCCAAGTGGCGACACCCGACTATGGCTACACCTTC. Its protein product is CASSQVATPDYGYTF. The rearrangement uses TRBV4-1 and TRBJ1-2; D not resolved. Deletions cut 1 base from V and 3 bases from J, with 12 bases between. The CDR3 is made up of 15 amino acids. From germline, CDR1 is MGHRA and CDR2 YSYEKL.

This clonotype was observed a handful of times. The genes are TRBV6-1 and TRBJ1-6, with a possible D match to TRBD1 (6 bases). V lost 5 bases, J lost 10 bases, and 15 bases lay in between. There are 14 residues in the CDR3. Looked up from germline, CDR1 is MNHNS and CDR2 is SASEGT. CDR3 bases: TGTGCCAGCAGTCCCCGGGAGACAGGATCACCCCTCCACTTT. It specifies CASSPRETGSPLHF.

This clonotype was seen repeatedly, ten times or more. V gene TRBV27 combines with J gene TRBJ1-5; no reliable D call. From germline, CDR1 is MNHEY and CDR2 SMNVEV (reference sequence). The CDR3 totals 16 residues. The germline V and J ends were trimmed by 4 bases and 0 bases, with 13 bases remaining between them. The CDR3 sequence is CASSSIQSYSNQPQHF. The DNA of the CDR3 is TGTGCCAGCAGTTCTATACAATCCTATAGCAATCAGCCCCAGCATTTT.